This paragraph reports one TCR beta chain. This entry comes from a study of cytomegalovirus exposure and HLA in healthy donors. TCRdb keeps only in-frame clones here, not all; method: immunoSEQ multiplex PCR. The sample consists of around 56,000 clones, roughly 93% of them appearing once. Donors were drawn from the roughly 130-subject validation cohort, separate from the roughly 700-subject first cohort. CDR3 size: 12 residues. The V end was cut by 6 bases, the J end by 4 bases, with 7 bases between. Germline V lookup: CDR1 PRHDT, CDR2 FYEKMQ (reference sequence). The receptor's source is a woman aged 18-35 years in good health and CMV-seropositive. The chain recombines TRBV13 with TRBJ2-1; D not certain. Sequenced input: PBMCs. The CDR3 sequence is CASRELYNEQFF. CDR3 DNA: TGTGCCAGCAGGGAGTTGTACAATGAGCAGTTCTTC.